This TCR beta chain came from a study of blood T cell repertoires in COVID-19. Study as a whole: The United States, Italy and Spain supplied acute and convalescent COVID-19 samples. PBMCs, B-cell-depleted T cells, or T cells provided the cDNA or gDNA that made up the material.

Source study methods: Reference gene primers were amplified, and this amplification served to estimate nucleated cell counts. TCRdb's table, derived via immunoSEQ multiplex PCR, lists solely in-frame clones and lacks some. That table furnishes V, J and clone size, whereas the DNA furnished D and trimming. The table has roughly 700,000 clones, about 87% seen once. The CDR3 has 16 amino acids. Trimming pared 0 bases from V and 1 base from J, leaving 10 bases between. CDR1 and CDR2 (germline): SGHNT, YYREEE (reference sequence). The chain recombines TRBV5-4 with TRBJ1-4; D perhaps matches TRBD1 (6 bases). Sequencing was performed on peripheral blood. This TCR came from a woman aged 18-29 years with acute or convalescent COVID-19. The CDR3 is CASSLEPTGTNEKLFF. CDR3 bases: TGTGCCAGCAGCTTGGAGCCGACAGGAACTAATGAAAAACTGTTTTTT.